Listed below are T cell receptor beta chains from one sample, sequenced in a study of blood T cell repertoires in COVID-19. The method was immunoSEQ multiplex PCR; TCRdb's version includes in-frame clones alone and lacks a portion of them. The sample includes some 350,000 clones, 75% to 90% of them seen just once. The sample consisted of peripheral blood. The receptors come from a woman aged 45-65 years with COVID-19, enrolled during active disease. CDR3s include the opening cysteine and the closing phenylalanine or tryptophan. The order of the fields is D gene, J gene, clone size, V gene, CDR3 DNA, CDR3 protein. A D gene is named only where the DNA matches it firmly. The size field is filled for only some rows; it gives once, few, many or a size class.

d_call: TRBD1; j_call: TRBJ1-5; clone_size: -; v_call: TRBV19; cdr3_nt: TGTGCCAGTAGTATAGAGGCAGGGGGTTGGCAGCCCCAGCATTTT; cdr3_aa: CASSIEAGGWQPQHF
d_call: TRBD1; j_call: TRBJ1-5; clone_size: -; v_call: TRBV27; cdr3_nt: TGTGCCAGCAGTCCTCGACAGGGCCCTCAGCCCCAGCATTTT; cdr3_aa: CASSPRQGPQPQHF
d_call: -; j_call: TRBJ1-5; clone_size: -; v_call: TRBV7-2; cdr3_nt: TGTGCCAGCCGCGGGCCTAGCAATCAGCCCCAGCATTTT; cdr3_aa: CASRGPSNQPQHF
d_call: TRBD1; j_call: TRBJ1-4; clone_size: -; v_call: TRBV5-1; cdr3_nt: TGCGCCAGCAGCGGGACAGTAGGCGCTAATGAAAAACTGTTTTTT; cdr3_aa: CASSGTVGANEKLFF
d_call: TRBD1; j_call: TRBJ2-5; clone_size: -; v_call: TRBV7-2; cdr3_nt: TGTGCCAGCAACCCGACAGGGGGCCTAGAGACCCAGTACTTC; cdr3_aa: CASNPTGGLETQYF
d_call: -; j_call: TRBJ2-6; clone_size: -; v_call: TRBV7-2; cdr3_nt: TGTGCCAGCAGCTTATTACTCTTCGGGATCCTGTCCGGGGCCAACGTCCTGACTTTC; cdr3_aa: CASSLLLFGILSGANVLTF
d_call: -; j_call: TRBJ2-7; clone_size: -; v_call: TRBV10-3; cdr3_nt: TGTGCCATCAGGGACAGCGGCTACGAGCAGTACTTC; cdr3_aa: CAIRDSGYEQYF
d_call: -; j_call: TRBJ2-5; clone_size: -; v_call: TRBV19; cdr3_nt: TGTGCCAGTAGTCCACACGGGAGCCAAGAGACCCAGTACTTC; cdr3_aa: CASSPHGSQETQYF
d_call: -; j_call: TRBJ2-7; clone_size: once; v_call: TRBV11-2; cdr3_nt: TGTGCCAGCAGCTTAGATCACACCCAGGACGAGCAGTACTTC; cdr3_aa: CASSLDHTQDEQYF
d_call: TRBD2; j_call: TRBJ2-3; clone_size: -; v_call: TRBV27; cdr3_nt: TGTGCCAGCAGTGTGTTAGCGGGAAAGGTTGATACGCAGTATTTT; cdr3_aa: CASSVLAGKVDTQYF
d_call: -; j_call: TRBJ1-1; clone_size: -; v_call: TRBV14; cdr3_nt: TGTGCCAGCAGCCAAGGTACCATACATGGCACTGAAGCTTTCTTT; cdr3_aa: CASSQGTIHGTEAFF
d_call: -; j_call: TRBJ2-3; clone_size: -; v_call: TRBV18; cdr3_nt: TGTGCCAGCTCACCAAAAGGGGCCCTGGCAGATACGCAGTATTTT; cdr3_aa: CASSPKGALADTQYF
d_call: TRBD1; j_call: TRBJ2-1; clone_size: -; v_call: TRBV11-2; cdr3_nt: TGTGCCAGCAGCTCCCGGACAGGAATTCTTTACAATGAGCAGTTCTTC; cdr3_aa: CASSSRTGILYNEQFF
d_call: TRBD1; j_call: TRBJ2-3; clone_size: -; v_call: TRBV11-2; cdr3_nt: TGTGCCAGCAGCTCGATGACAGGGGGTGATACAGATACGCAGTATTTT; cdr3_aa: CASSSMTGGDTDTQYF
d_call: -; j_call: TRBJ2-1; clone_size: -; v_call: TRBV3-1/TRBV3-2; cdr3_nt: TGTGCCAGCAGCCAAGAACCTCCGGGTGGAGGGTCGAGCTCCTACAATGAGCAGTTCTTC; cdr3_aa: CASSQEPPGGGSSSYNEQFF
d_call: -; j_call: TRBJ1-6; clone_size: -; v_call: TRBV7-4; cdr3_nt: TGTGCCAACCCCTTCCGGGGGAGGGTCTGGTCTCACCACTTT; cdr3_aa: CANPFRGRVWSHHF
d_call: -; j_call: TRBJ2-1; clone_size: -; v_call: TRBV7-9; cdr3_nt: TGTGCCAGCAGCGAGGTGGGTACCAGAGGCTCCTACAATGAGCAGTTCTTC; cdr3_aa: CASSEVGTRGSYNEQFF
d_call: -; j_call: TRBJ2-1; clone_size: -; v_call: TRBV5-8; cdr3_nt: TGTGCCAGCAGCTTGGGGGTAGGGAGATCCTACAATGAGCAGTTCTTC; cdr3_aa: CASSLGVGRSYNEQFF
d_call: -; j_call: TRBJ2-2; clone_size: -; v_call: TRBV28; cdr3_nt: TGTGCCAGCAGCCTAGGGGGCGGGGAGCTGTTTTTT; cdr3_aa: CASSLGGGELFF
d_call: TRBD1; j_call: TRBJ2-7; clone_size: -; v_call: TRBV6-5; cdr3_nt: TGCCACACCGCCCGGGACAGCATTTACGAGCAGTACTTC; cdr3_aa: CHTARDSIYEQYF
d_call: -; j_call: TRBJ2-7; clone_size: -; v_call: TRBV5-1; cdr3_nt: TGCGCCAGCAGCTTCCAAGACAGTCCGCGGTACGAGCAGTACTTC; cdr3_aa: CASSFQDSPRYEQYF
d_call: TRBD1; j_call: TRBJ2-2; clone_size: -; v_call: TRBV4-1; cdr3_nt: TGCGCCAGCAGCCACGACAGGGCGAGGTCCGGGGAGCTGTTTTTT; cdr3_aa: CASSHDRARSGELFF
d_call: -; j_call: TRBJ2-1; clone_size: -; v_call: TRBV6-5; cdr3_nt: TGTGCCAGCAGCCGTACTAGAGGGTCCTACAATGAGCAGTTCTTC; cdr3_aa: CASSRTRGSYNEQFF
d_call: TRBD2; j_call: TRBJ2-1; clone_size: -; v_call: TRBV24-1; cdr3_nt: TGTGCCACCAGTGATCATTCTAGCGGGAGGAATGAGCAGTTCTTC; cdr3_aa: CATSDHSSGRNEQFF
d_call: -; j_call: TRBJ2-7; clone_size: -; v_call: TRBV2; cdr3_nt: TGTGCCAGCCAAGCGTTATTAGCGGCAACAACCTACGAGCAGTACTTC; cdr3_aa: CASQALLAATTYEQYF
d_call: -; j_call: TRBJ1-2; clone_size: -; v_call: TRBV24-1; cdr3_nt: TGTGCCACCCAAGACGTCGGAGAGGCTTATGGCTACACCTTC; cdr3_aa: CATQDVGEAYGYTF
d_call: TRBD1; j_call: TRBJ1-1; clone_size: -; v_call: TRBV29-1; cdr3_nt: TGCAGCGTCGTTAGGAGGACAGGGCGGAACACTGAAGCTTTCTTT; cdr3_aa: CSVVRRTGRNTEAFF
d_call: TRBD2; j_call: TRBJ2-7; clone_size: -; v_call: TRBV11-3; cdr3_nt: TGTGCCAGCAGCTTCGGCCAGACTAGCGTCACCTACGAGCAGTACTTC; cdr3_aa: CASSFGQTSVTYEQYF
d_call: -; j_call: TRBJ2-3; clone_size: -; v_call: TRBV27; cdr3_nt: TGTGCCAGCAGTTTATTCCCGGGTATTAGCACAGATACGCAGTATTTT; cdr3_aa: CASSLFPGISTDTQYF
d_call: TRBD2; j_call: TRBJ2-1; clone_size: -; v_call: TRBV24-1; cdr3_nt: TGTGCCACCAGTGATCCCCACTGGCGGGAGGGCTCCTACAATGAGCAGTTCTTC; cdr3_aa: CATSDPHWREGSYNEQFF
d_call: -; j_call: TRBJ2-7; clone_size: -; v_call: TRBV7-2; cdr3_nt: TGTGCCAGCAGCTTAGGCGGCCTAACGGCCTACGAGCAGTACTTC; cdr3_aa: CASSLGGLTAYEQYF
d_call: -; j_call: TRBJ1-2; clone_size: -; v_call: TRBV3-1/TRBV3-2; cdr3_nt: TGTGCCAGCTCCCCTAAGAACTATGGCTACACCTTC; cdr3_aa: CASSPKNYGYTF
d_call: -; j_call: TRBJ1-5; clone_size: -; v_call: TRBV7-2; cdr3_nt: TGTGCCAGCAGCCCTAGGGAGGGCAATCAGCCCCAGCATTTT; cdr3_aa: CASSPREGNQPQHF
d_call: TRBD1; j_call: TRBJ2-1; clone_size: -; v_call: TRBV27; cdr3_nt: TGTGCCAGCAGTTTATTAGCCGGGACAGGGGCCGATGAGCAGTTCTTC; cdr3_aa: CASSLLAGTGADEQFF
d_call: TRBD1; j_call: TRBJ2-1; clone_size: few; v_call: TRBV5-1; cdr3_nt: TGCGCCAGCAGCTTCTCGGGACAGCCATACAATGAGCAGTTCTTC; cdr3_aa: CASSFSGQPYNEQFF
d_call: -; j_call: TRBJ1-3; clone_size: -; v_call: TRBV6-5; cdr3_nt: TGTGCCAGCAGATTATTTTCTGGAAACACCATATATTTT; cdr3_aa: CASRLFSGNTIYF
d_call: -; j_call: TRBJ1-5; clone_size: few; v_call: TRBV19; cdr3_nt: TGTGCCAGTGCTGTAGTTGGCGGACTCAATCAGCCCCAGCATTTT; cdr3_aa: CASAVVGGLNQPQHF
d_call: -; j_call: TRBJ2-7; clone_size: -; v_call: TRBV7-8; cdr3_nt: TGTGCCAGCAGCTTAGGAGGGTTGGGGGCGAACTACGAGCAGTACTTC; cdr3_aa: CASSLGGLGANYEQYF
d_call: TRBD2; j_call: TRBJ2-2; clone_size: -; v_call: TRBV10-1; cdr3_nt: TGCGCCAGCAGTGAGGAACTAGCGGGAGGGAGCGGGAGCACCGGGGAGCTGTTTTTT; cdr3_aa: CASSEELAGGSGSTGELFF
d_call: -; j_call: TRBJ1-1; clone_size: few; v_call: TRBV16; cdr3_nt: TGTGCCAGCAGCCAATCTCGGCAGGGTGCCACTGAAGCTTTCTTT; cdr3_aa: CASSQSRQGATEAFF
d_call: -; j_call: TRBJ2-5; clone_size: -; v_call: TRBV5-1; cdr3_nt: TGCGCCAGCAGCGCCTCAGGGGCACAAGAGACCCAGTACTTC; cdr3_aa: CASSASGAQETQYF
d_call: -; j_call: TRBJ2-1; clone_size: once; v_call: TRBV7-8; cdr3_nt: TGTGCCAGCAGCTCAGACAGGCGAGGAGAGCAGTTCTTC; cdr3_aa: CASSSDRRGEQFF
d_call: -; j_call: TRBJ1-1; clone_size: -; v_call: TRBV6-5; cdr3_nt: TGTGCCAGCAGTTTTCAGAAGAACACTGAAGCTTTCTTT; cdr3_aa: CASSFQKNTEAFF
d_call: TRBD1; j_call: TRBJ1-2; clone_size: -; v_call: TRBV5-5; cdr3_nt: TGTGCCAGCAGCCCTCGGACAGGTAGAAACTATGGCTACACCTTC; cdr3_aa: CASSPRTGRNYGYTF
d_call: TRBD1; j_call: TRBJ1-1; clone_size: -; v_call: TRBV5-4; cdr3_nt: TGTGCCAGCCAGACAGGGTTGGAGAACACTGAAGCTTTCTTT; cdr3_aa: CASQTGLENTEAFF
d_call: TRBD1; j_call: TRBJ1-2; clone_size: -; v_call: TRBV6-1; cdr3_nt: TGTGCCAGCAGTGAATATGTGGACAGGGTCAATGGCTACACCTTC; cdr3_aa: CASSEYVDRVNGYTF